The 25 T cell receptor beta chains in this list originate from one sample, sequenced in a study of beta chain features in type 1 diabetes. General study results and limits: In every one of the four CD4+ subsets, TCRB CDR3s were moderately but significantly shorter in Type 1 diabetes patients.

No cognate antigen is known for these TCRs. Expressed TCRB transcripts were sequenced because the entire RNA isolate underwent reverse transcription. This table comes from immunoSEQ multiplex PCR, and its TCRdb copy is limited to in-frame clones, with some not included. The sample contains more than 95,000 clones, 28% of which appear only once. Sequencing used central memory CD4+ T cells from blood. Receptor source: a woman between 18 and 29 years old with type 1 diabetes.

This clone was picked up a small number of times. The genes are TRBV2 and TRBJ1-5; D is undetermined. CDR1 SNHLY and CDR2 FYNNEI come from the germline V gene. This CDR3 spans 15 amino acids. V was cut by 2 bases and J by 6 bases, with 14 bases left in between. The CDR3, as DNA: TGTGCCAGCAGTGAAAGATCTGGAGGGCTTCAGCCCCAGCATTTT. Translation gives CASSERSGGLQPQHF.

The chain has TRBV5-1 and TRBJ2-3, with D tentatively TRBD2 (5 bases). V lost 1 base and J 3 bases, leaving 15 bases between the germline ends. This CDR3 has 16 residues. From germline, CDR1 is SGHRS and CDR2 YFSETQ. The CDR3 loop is CASSLMDRGSTDTQYF. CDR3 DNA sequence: TGCGCCAGCAGCTTGATGGATAGAGGGAGTACAGATACGCAGTATTTT.

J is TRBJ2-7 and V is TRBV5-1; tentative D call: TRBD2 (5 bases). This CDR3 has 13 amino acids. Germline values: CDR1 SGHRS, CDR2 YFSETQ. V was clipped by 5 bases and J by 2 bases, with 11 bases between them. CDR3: CASSSERTYEQYF. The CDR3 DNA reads TGCGCCAGCAGTAGTGAGCGGACCTACGAGCAGTACTTC.

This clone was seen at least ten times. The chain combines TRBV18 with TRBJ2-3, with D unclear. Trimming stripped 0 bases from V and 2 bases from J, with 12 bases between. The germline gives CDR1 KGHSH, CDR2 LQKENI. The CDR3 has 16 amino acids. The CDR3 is CASSPPRNLDTDTQYF. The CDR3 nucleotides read TGTGCCAGCTCACCACCGAGGAACCTGGACACAGATACGCAGTATTTT.

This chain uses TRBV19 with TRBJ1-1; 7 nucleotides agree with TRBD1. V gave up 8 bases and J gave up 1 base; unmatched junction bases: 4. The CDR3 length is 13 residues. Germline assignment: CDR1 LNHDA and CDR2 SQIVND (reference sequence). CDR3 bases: TGTGCCAGTGTGGGACAGCGGAACACTGAAGCTTTCTTT. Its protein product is CASVGQRNTEAFF.

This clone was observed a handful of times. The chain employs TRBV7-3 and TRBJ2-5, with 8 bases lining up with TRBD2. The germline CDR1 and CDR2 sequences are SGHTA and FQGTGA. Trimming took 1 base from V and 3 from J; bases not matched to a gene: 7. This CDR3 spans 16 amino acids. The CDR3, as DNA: TGTGCCAGCAGCTTAAATCGAGCGGGAGAGAAAGAGACCCAGTACTTC. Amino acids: CASSLNRAGEKETQYF.

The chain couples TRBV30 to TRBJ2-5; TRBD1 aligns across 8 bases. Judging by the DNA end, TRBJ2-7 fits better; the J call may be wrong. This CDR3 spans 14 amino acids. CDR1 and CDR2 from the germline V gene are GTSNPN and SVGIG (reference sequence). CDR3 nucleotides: TGTGCCTGGAGTTGGGCAGGGGGCATCTACGAGCAGTACTTC. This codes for CAWSWAGGIYEQYF.

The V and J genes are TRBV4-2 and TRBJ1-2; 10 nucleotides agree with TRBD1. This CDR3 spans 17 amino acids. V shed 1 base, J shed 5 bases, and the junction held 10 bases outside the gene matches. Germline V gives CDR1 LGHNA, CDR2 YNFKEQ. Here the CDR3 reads CASSQAETGGVLYGYTF. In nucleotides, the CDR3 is TGTGCCAGCAGCCAAGCCGAGACAGGGGGCGTACTATATGGCTACACCTTC.

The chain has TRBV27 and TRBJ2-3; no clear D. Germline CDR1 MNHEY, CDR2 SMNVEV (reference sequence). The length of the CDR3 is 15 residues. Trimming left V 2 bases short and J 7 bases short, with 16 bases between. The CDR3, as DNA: TGTGCCAGCAGTTTAGACGTCCCTGGCAGGCATACGCAGTATTTT. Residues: CASSLDVPGRHTQYF.

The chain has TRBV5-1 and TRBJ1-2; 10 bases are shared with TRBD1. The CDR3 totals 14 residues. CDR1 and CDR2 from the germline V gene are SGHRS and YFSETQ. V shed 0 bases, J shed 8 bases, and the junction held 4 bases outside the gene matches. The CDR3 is CASSLAGQGSGYTF. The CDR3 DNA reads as TGCGCCAGCAGCTTGGCGGGACAGGGGAGCGGCTACACCTTC.

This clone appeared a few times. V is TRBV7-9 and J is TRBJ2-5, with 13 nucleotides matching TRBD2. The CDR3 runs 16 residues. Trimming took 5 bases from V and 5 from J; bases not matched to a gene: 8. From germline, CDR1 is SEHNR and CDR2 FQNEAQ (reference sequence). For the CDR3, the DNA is TGTGCCAGCAGCCCGGGGACTAGCGGGATGGTCGAGACCCAGTACTTC. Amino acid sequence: CASSPGTSGMVETQYF.

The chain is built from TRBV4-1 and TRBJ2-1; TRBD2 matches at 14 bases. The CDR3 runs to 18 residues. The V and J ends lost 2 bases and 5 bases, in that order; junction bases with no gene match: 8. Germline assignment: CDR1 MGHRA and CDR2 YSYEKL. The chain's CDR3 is CASSQLDMGLAGDNEQFF. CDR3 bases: TGCGCCAGCAGCCAACTAGATATGGGACTAGCGGGAGACAATGAGCAGTTCTTC.

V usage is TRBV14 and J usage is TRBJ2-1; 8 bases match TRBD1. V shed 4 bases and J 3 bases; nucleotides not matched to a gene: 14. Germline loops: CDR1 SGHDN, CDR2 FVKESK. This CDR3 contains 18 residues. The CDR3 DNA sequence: TGTGCCAGCAGCCTAAGAGCTGGGACAGGACCCTACTACAATGAGCAGTTCTTC. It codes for CASSLRAGTGPYYNEQFF.

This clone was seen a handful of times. In DNA, the CDR3 is TGTGCCAGCAAGCGGGAGGGACGATGGGTGGCAGCTGAGCAGTTCTTC. Its protein is CASKREGRWVAAEQFF. J is TRBJ2-1 and V is TRBV2; 10 nucleotides match TRBD2. CDR1 is SNHLY and CDR2 is FYNNEI in the germline V gene. V gave up 7 bases and J gave up 9 bases; unmatched junction bases: 15. The CDR3 is 16 amino acids.

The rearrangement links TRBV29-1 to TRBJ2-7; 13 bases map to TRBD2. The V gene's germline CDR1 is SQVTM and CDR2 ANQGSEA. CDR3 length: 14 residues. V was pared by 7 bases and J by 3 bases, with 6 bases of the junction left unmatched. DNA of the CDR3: TGCAGCGCCGAGAGACTAGCGGGAGGCTACGAGCAGTACTTC. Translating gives CSAERLAGGYEQYF.

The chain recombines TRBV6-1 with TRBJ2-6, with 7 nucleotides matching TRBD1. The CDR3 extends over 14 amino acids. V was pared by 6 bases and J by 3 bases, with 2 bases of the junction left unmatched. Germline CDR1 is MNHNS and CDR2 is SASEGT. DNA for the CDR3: TGTGCCAGCAGAGACAGGGATGGGGCCAACGTCCTGACTTTC. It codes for CASRDRDGANVLTF.

CDR3 nucleotides: TGCGCCAGCAGCAGCCCAGGGGCGGAGACCCAGTACTTC. The encoded protein is CASSSPGAETQYF. The J gene is TRBJ2-5, the V gene TRBV4-1; maybe TRBD1 (6 bases). CDR3 size: 13 residues. V was shortened by 5 bases and J by 5 bases, with 12 bases between the two germline ends. The germline gives CDR1 MGHRA, CDR2 YSYEKL.

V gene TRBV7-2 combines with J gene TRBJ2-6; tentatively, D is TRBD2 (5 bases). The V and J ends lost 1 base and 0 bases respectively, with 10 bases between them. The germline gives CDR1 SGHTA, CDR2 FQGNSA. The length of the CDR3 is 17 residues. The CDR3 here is CASSLVGVVSGANVLTF. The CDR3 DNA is TGTGCCAGCAGCTTAGTGGGAGTGGTCTCTGGGGCCAACGTCCTGACTTTC.

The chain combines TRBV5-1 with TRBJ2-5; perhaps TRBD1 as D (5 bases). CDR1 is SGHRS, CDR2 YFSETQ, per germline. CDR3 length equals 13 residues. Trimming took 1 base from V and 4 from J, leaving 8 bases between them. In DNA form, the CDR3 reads TGCGCCAGCAGCTTGATGGGGCCAGAGACCCAGTACTTC. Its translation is CASSLMGPETQYF.

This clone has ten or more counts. In nucleotides, the CDR3 is TGCGCCAGCAGCTTGGCAGCAGGGATTACCTACGAGCAGTACTTC. This encodes CASSLAAGITYEQYF. The gene calls are TRBV5-1 and TRBJ2-7, with D perhaps matching TRBD1 (5 bases). Looked up from germline, CDR1 is SGHRS and CDR2 is YFSETQ. The length of the CDR3 is 15 residues. V shed 0 bases and J shed 2 bases, with 12 bases lying between them.

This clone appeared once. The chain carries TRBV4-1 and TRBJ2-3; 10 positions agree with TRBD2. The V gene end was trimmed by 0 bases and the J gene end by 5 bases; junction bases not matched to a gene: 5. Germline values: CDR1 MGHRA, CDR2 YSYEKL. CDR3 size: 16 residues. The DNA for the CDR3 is TGCGCCAGCAGCCAAGAGGCTAGCGGGAGACAAGATACGCAGTATTTT. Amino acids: CASSQEASGRQDTQYF.

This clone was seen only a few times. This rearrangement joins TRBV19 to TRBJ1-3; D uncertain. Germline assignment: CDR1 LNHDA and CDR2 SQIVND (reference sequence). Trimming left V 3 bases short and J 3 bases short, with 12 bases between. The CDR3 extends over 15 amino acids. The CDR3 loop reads CASSINKVSGNTIYF. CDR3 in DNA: TGTGCCAGTAGTATTAACAAAGTCAGTGGAAACACCATATATTTT.

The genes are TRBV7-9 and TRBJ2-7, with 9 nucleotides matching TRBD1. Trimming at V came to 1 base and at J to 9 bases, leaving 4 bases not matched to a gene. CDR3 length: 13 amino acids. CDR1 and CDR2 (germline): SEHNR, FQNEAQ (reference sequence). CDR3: CASSLGGQGSQYF. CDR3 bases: TGTGCCAGCAGCTTAGGGGGACAGGGATCGCAGTACTTC.

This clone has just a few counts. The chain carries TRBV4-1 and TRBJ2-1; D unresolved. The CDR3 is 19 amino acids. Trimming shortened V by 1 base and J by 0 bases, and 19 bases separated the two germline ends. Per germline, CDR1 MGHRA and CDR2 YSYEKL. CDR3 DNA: TGCGCCAGCAGCCAAGTGGTTCTTTTTGAGAGAAGCTCCTACAATGAGCAGTTCTTC. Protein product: CASSQVVLFERSSYNEQFF.

The CDR3 nucleotides read TGTGCCAGCAGCTTAGAGGGGGGGTATGCTAACTATGGCTACACCTTC. Its translation: CASSLEGGYANYGYTF. This chain links TRBV7-2 with TRBJ1-2; D is possibly TRBD1 (6 bases). Germline-derived CDR1 and CDR2 are SGHTA and FQGNSA. V lost 1 base, J lost 0 bases, and 12 bases lay in between. The CDR3 runs 16 residues.